The rows below give T cell receptor beta chains drawn from one sample of a study of blood T cell repertoires in COVID-19. Clones were read by immunoSEQ multiplex PCR, and TCRdb kept only the in-frame ones, dropping some. The sample lists around 190,000 clones, around 84% occurring once. Sequenced input: PBMCs or T cells enriched from blood (not recorded which). These receptors were taken from a woman under 40 who had recovered from COVID-19. Both conserved end residues are part of each CDR3. D genes are given only for firm matches. Size is stated for part of the rows, as once, few or many counts, or as a class when the clone is expanded.

D gene: TRBD1; clone size: -; V gene: TRBV2; J gene: TRBJ2-3; CDR3 length: 14; CDR3 protein: CASRPGQGPDTQYF; CDR3 DNA: TGTGCCAGCAGGCCGGGACAGGGGCCAGATACGCAGTATTTT
D gene: -; clone size: -; V gene: TRBV9; J gene: TRBJ1-1; CDR3 length: 15; CDR3 protein: CASSVGKQTYTEAFF; CDR3 DNA: TGTGCCAGCAGCGTAGGGAAACAGACCTACACTGAAGCTTTCTTT
D gene: -; clone size: -; V gene: TRBV4-1; J gene: TRBJ2-1; CDR3 length: 16; CDR3 protein: CASSHLPSLAYNEQFF; CDR3 DNA: TGCGCCAGCAGCCATCTGCCTAGCTTGGCCTACAATGAGCAGTTCTTC
D gene: TRBD1; clone size: -; V gene: TRBV28; J gene: TRBJ1-2; CDR3 length: 15; CDR3 protein: CASTLTPGTGFGYTF; CDR3 DNA: TGTGCCAGCACTCTAACTCCCGGGACAGGGTTCGGCTACACCTTC
D gene: TRBD1; clone size: -; V gene: TRBV25-1; J gene: TRBJ1-4; CDR3 length: 14; CDR3 protein: CASRGQKPNEKLFF; CDR3 DNA: TGTGCCAGCAGGGGACAGAAACCTAATGAAAAACTGTTTTTT
D gene: -; clone size: -; V gene: TRBV9; J gene: TRBJ2-5; CDR3 length: 15; CDR3 protein: CASSAVGAWSVPQYF; CDR3 DNA: TGTGCCAGCAGCGCAGTGGGGGCCTGGTCCGTTCCCCAGTACTTC
D gene: TRBD2; clone size: once; V gene: TRBV10-1; J gene: TRBJ2-5; CDR3 length: 14; CDR3 protein: CASSGTSVGETQYF; CDR3 DNA: TGCGCCAGCAGTGGGACTAGTGTTGGGGAGACCCAGTACTTC
D gene: -; clone size: few; V gene: TRBV27; J gene: TRBJ2-7; CDR3 length: 12; CDR3 protein: CASNRPGYEQYF; CDR3 DNA: TGTGCCAGCAATCGACCGGGCTACGAGCAGTACTTC
D gene: -; clone size: -; V gene: TRBV6-5; J gene: TRBJ2-5; CDR3 length: 12; CDR3 protein: CASSYSRETQYF; CDR3 DNA: TGTGCCAGCAGTTACTCGAGAGAGACCCAGTACTTC
D gene: -; clone size: once; V gene: TRBV6-4; J gene: TRBJ1-1; CDR3 length: 14; CDR3 protein: CASRLGTMGTEAFF; CDR3 DNA: TGTGCCAGCAGATTGGGGACAATGGGCACTGAAGCTTTCTTT
D gene: -; clone size: -; V gene: TRBV10-3; J gene: TRBJ1-2; CDR3 length: 16; CDR3 protein: CAISEGIEGAEGGYTF; CDR3 DNA: TGTGCCATCAGTGAGGGGATTGAAGGGGCAGAAGGTGGCTACACCTTC
D gene: TRBD1; clone size: -; V gene: TRBV9; J gene: TRBJ1-3; CDR3 length: 15; CDR3 protein: CASSGMAGGMNTIYF; CDR3 DNA: TGTGCCAGCAGCGGGATGGCAGGGGGAATGAACACCATATATTTT
D gene: -; clone size: -; V gene: TRBV27; J gene: TRBJ2-1; CDR3 length: 15; CDR3 protein: CASSLVGVPYNEQFF; CDR3 DNA: TGTGCCAGCAGCCTAGTTGGCGTCCCATACAATGAGCAGTTCTTC
D gene: TRBD2; clone size: -; V gene: TRBV6-4; J gene: TRBJ2-1; CDR3 length: 14; CDR3 protein: CASSDLAGGGEQFF; CDR3 DNA: TGTGCCAGCAGTGACTTAGCGGGAGGGGGTGAGCAGTTCTTC
D gene: -; clone size: -; V gene: TRBV7-2; J gene: TRBJ1-4; CDR3 length: 17; CDR3 protein: CASSDKPGVAYNEKLFF; CDR3 DNA: TGTGCCAGCAGCGACAAGCCAGGGGTTGCGTATAATGAAAAACTGTTTTTT
D gene: -; clone size: -; V gene: TRBV6-6; J gene: TRBJ1-1; CDR3 length: 16; CDR3 protein: CASSFLHVAGRTEAFF; CDR3 DNA: TGTGCCAGCAGTTTCCTCCATGTAGCCGGGAGGACTGAAGCTTTCTTT
D gene: -; clone size: -; V gene: TRBV9; J gene: TRBJ1-1; CDR3 length: 13; CDR3 protein: CASSVQGRTEAFF; CDR3 DNA: TGTGCCAGCAGCGTGCAGGGGAGAACTGAAGCTTTCTTT
D gene: -; clone size: -; V gene: TRBV10-3; J gene: TRBJ2-2; CDR3 length: 12; CDR3 protein: CAIKQGSGELFF; CDR3 DNA: TGTGCCATCAAGCAGGGTTCCGGGGAGCTGTTTTTT
D gene: -; clone size: few; V gene: TRBV7-9; J gene: TRBJ1-2; CDR3 length: 14; CDR3 protein: CASSLDQGRYGYTF; CDR3 DNA: TGTGCCAGCAGCTTAGATCAGGGGCGCTATGGCTACACCTTC
D gene: -; clone size: -; V gene: TRBV5-1; J gene: TRBJ1-2; CDR3 length: 15; CDR3 protein: CASSLLWETDYGYTF; CDR3 DNA: TGCGCCAGCAGCTTGCTCTGGGAGACGGACTATGGCTACACCTTC
D gene: -; clone size: -; V gene: TRBV7-8; J gene: TRBJ1-2; CDR3 length: 17; CDR3 protein: CASSLLAGLLVNYGYTF; CDR3 DNA: TGTGCCAGCAGCTTACTCGCGGGGCTTTTGGTTAACTATGGCTACACCTTC
D gene: -; clone size: -; V gene: TRBV18; J gene: TRBJ1-1; CDR3 length: 12; CDR3 protein: CASSTGTEEAFF; CDR3 DNA: TGTGCCAGCTCGACCGGGACTGAGGAAGCTTTCTTT
D gene: -; clone size: -; V gene: TRBV14; J gene: TRBJ1-5; CDR3 length: 12; CDR3 protein: CASSLGGQPQHF; CDR3 DNA: TGTGCCAGCAGCCTAGGGGGTCAGCCCCAGCATTTT
D gene: TRBD1; clone size: -; V gene: TRBV5-1; J gene: TRBJ1-5; CDR3 length: 15; CDR3 protein: CASSLGRGDDQPQHF; CDR3 DNA: TGCGCCAGCAGCTTGGGCAGGGGGGATGATCAGCCCCAGCATTTT
D gene: -; clone size: -; V gene: TRBV5-1; J gene: TRBJ1-5; CDR3 length: 17; CDR3 protein: CASSLGTRNYSNQPQHF; CDR3 DNA: TGCGCCAGCAGCTTGGGTACGCGGAACTATAGCAATCAGCCCCAGCATTTT
D gene: -; clone size: -; V gene: TRBV28; J gene: TRBJ1-2; CDR3 length: 15; CDR3 protein: CASSYRPDSNYGYTF; CDR3 DNA: TGTGCCAGCAGTTATAGGCCAGACTCTAACTATGGCTACACCTTC
D gene: TRBD2; clone size: -; V gene: TRBV13; J gene: TRBJ2-1; CDR3 length: 17; CDR3 protein: CASSPWTSASSYNEQFF; CDR3 DNA: TGTGCCAGCAGCCCGTGGACTAGCGCAAGTTCCTACAATGAGCAGTTCTTC
D gene: TRBD1; clone size: -; V gene: TRBV6-5; J gene: TRBJ1-3; CDR3 length: 16; CDR3 protein: CASSSRDRARGNTIYF; CDR3 DNA: TGTGCCAGCAGTTCCAGGGACAGGGCCAGGGGAAACACCATATATTTT
D gene: -; clone size: -; V gene: TRBV2; J gene: TRBJ1-1; CDR3 length: 13; CDR3 protein: CASSPWSGTEAFF; CDR3 DNA: TGTGCCAGCAGTCCCTGGTCGGGGACTGAAGCTTTCTTT
D gene: TRBD1; clone size: -; V gene: TRBV28; J gene: TRBJ2-1; CDR3 length: 15; CDR3 protein: CASSSTGVFPNEQFF; CDR3 DNA: TGTGCCAGCAGTTCCACAGGGGTGTTCCCCAATGAGCAGTTCTTC
D gene: TRBD1; clone size: once; V gene: TRBV28; J gene: TRBJ1-5; CDR3 length: 18; CDR3 protein: CASSLIGGRGYGNQPQHF; CDR3 DNA: TGTGCCAGCAGTCTCATAGGCGGCAGGGGGTATGGCAATCAGCCCCAGCATTTT
D gene: -; clone size: -; V gene: TRBV19; J gene: TRBJ2-5; CDR3 length: 15; CDR3 protein: CASSMGRMIQETQYF; CDR3 DNA: TGTGCCAGTAGTATGGGGCGGATGATTCAAGAGACCCAGTACTTC
D gene: -; clone size: -; V gene: TRBV3-1/TRBV3-2; J gene: TRBJ1-2; CDR3 length: 13; CDR3 protein: CASSQPPGFGYTF; CDR3 DNA: TGTGCCAGCAGTCAACCCCCAGGGTTTGGCTACACCTTC
D gene: -; clone size: -; V gene: TRBV5-4; J gene: TRBJ2-7; CDR3 length: 13; CDR3 protein: CASSLDSHYEQYF; CDR3 DNA: TGTGCCAGCAGTCTAGACAGCCACTACGAGCAGTACTTC
D gene: TRBD2; clone size: once; V gene: TRBV27; J gene: TRBJ2-7; CDR3 length: 14; CDR3 protein: CASSLGTNSYEQYF; CDR3 DNA: TGTGCCAGCAGTTTAGGGACTAATTCCTACGAGCAGTACTTC
D gene: -; clone size: few; V gene: TRBV5-1; J gene: TRBJ1-6; CDR3 length: 13; CDR3 protein: CASSYDRNSPLHF; CDR3 DNA: TGCGCCAGCAGCTATGACAGAAATTCACCCCTCCACTTT
D gene: TRBD1; clone size: -; V gene: TRBV27; J gene: TRBJ2-1; CDR3 length: 17; CDR3 protein: CASSYRGRGSSYNEQFF; CDR3 DNA: TGTGCCAGCAGCTACAGGGGGCGGGGAAGCTCCTACAATGAGCAGTTCTTC
D gene: TRBD1; clone size: -; V gene: TRBV11-2; J gene: TRBJ1-2; CDR3 length: 14; CDR3 protein: CASSLIQGDYGYTF; CDR3 DNA: TGTGCCAGCAGCTTAATCCAGGGGGATTATGGCTACACCTTC
D gene: TRBD2; clone size: -; V gene: TRBV9; J gene: TRBJ2-1; CDR3 length: 16; CDR3 protein: CASSPTRTSPYNEQFF; CDR3 DNA: TGTGCCAGCAGCCCCACCAGGACTAGTCCTTACAATGAGCAGTTCTTC
D gene: -; clone size: -; V gene: TRBV28; J gene: TRBJ1-2; CDR3 length: 12; CDR3 protein: CASSPRLHTYTF; CDR3 DNA: TGTGCCAGCAGTCCCAGACTCCATACTTACACCTTC
D gene: -; clone size: -; V gene: TRBV6-4; J gene: TRBJ1-4; CDR3 length: 15; CDR3 protein: CASSDPPGLHEKLFF; CDR3 DNA: TGTGCCAGCAGTGACCCCCCAGGGTTGCATGAAAAACTGTTTTTT
D gene: -; clone size: -; V gene: TRBV27; J gene: TRBJ1-2; CDR3 length: 17; CDR3 protein: CASSLRAPTVRVGGYTF; CDR3 DNA: TGTGCCAGCAGTTTAAGGGCCCCCACTGTCAGGGTAGGGGGCTACACCTTC
D gene: TRBD2; clone size: once; V gene: TRBV11-2; J gene: TRBJ2-1; CDR3 length: 15; CDR3 protein: CASSLGGSGYNEQFF; CDR3 DNA: TGTGCCAGCAGCTTAGGTGGTAGCGGGTACAATGAGCAGTTCTTC